A selection of T cell receptor beta chains follows, all from one sample in a study of blood T cells in healthy people across ages. TCRdb fed the 5' RACE reads into MiXCR, producing one record per CDR3 protein. The data show approximately 1.5 million distinct CDR3 sequences, about 35% seen once. Sequences were obtained from blood. The source of these receptors is a young woman in good health. The conserved cysteine and the conserved F or W are not part of the CDR3 here. The D gene is left open where the match is weak.

j_call v_call d_call cdr3_aa
TRBJ1-1 TRBV7-2 TRBD1 ASSPLGSGGAHTEAF
TRBJ2-7 TRBV5-5 TRBD1 ASREQGHPIYEQY
TRBJ2-3 TRBV21-1 NA ASSLGHQPRMTDTQY
TRBJ1-1 TRBV7-6 NA ASSLSAPRTGNTDAF
TRBJ2-3 TRBV6-6 NA GAAVTDTQY
TRBJ1-4 TRBV30 NA AWMAGATNEKLF
TRBJ1-4 TRBV20-1 TRBD1 GARKNPGTGYGIEKLF
TRBJ1-2 TRBV30 NA AWSVLRWDGYT
TRBJ1-5 TRBV12-3/TRBV12-4 TRBD1 ASRIDRGQPQH
TRBJ2-5 TRBV3-1 TRBD2 ASSQDSLGTSSWETQY
TRBJ2-7 TRBV20-1 NA SARGDGNSYEQY
TRBJ1-1 TRBV20-1 NA SARGPGGTEAF
TRBJ2-7 TRBV15 NA ATSREARVGLYEQY
TRBJ2-7 TRBV28 TRBD1 ASSPNGDRGVYEQY
TRBJ2-3 TRBV5-1 NA ASSLEDFRTDTQY
TRBJ1-5 TRBV28 TRBD1 ASSFRTGGSNQPQH
TRBJ1-2 TRBV25-1 NA ASSKAGTGVYGYT
TRBJ1-2 TRBV20-1 NA SAGQLNYDHT
TRBJ2-7 TRBV11-2 NA ASSLVGNPYEQY
TRBJ2-3 TRBV6-6 NA ASSSTMVGDTRY
TRBJ1-6 TRBV9 NA ANSARTDNSPLH
TRBJ2-7 TRBV7-2 NA ASSGRDRYEQY
TRBJ1-1 TRBV29-1 TRBD1 SVSGQVNTEAF
TRBJ2-5 TRBV7-8 TRBD2 AITASGGPGETQY
TRBJ2-7 TRBV11-1 TRBD2 ASSLRAGEAYEQY
TRBJ1-6 TRBV20-1 TRBD1 TTGARQGLDNSPLH
TRBJ2-5 TRBV11-2 TRBD2 ASSFPSGGEGTQY
TRBJ2-3 TRBV20-1 NA SASWFRDTDTQY
TRBJ1-1 TRBV11-1 NA ASSLAGFRNTEAF
TRBJ2-3 TRBV7-9 NA ASSPPGGPADTQY
TRBJ2-3 TRBV13 TRBD1 ASSSDRVGARDTQY
TRBJ2-1 TRBV28 NA ASRNSGADNEQF
TRBJ2-3 TRBV15 NA AASRDDPPDTQY
TRBJ2-7 TRBV5-1 NA ASSLVAGTTYEQY
TRBJ2-1 TRBV6-1 NA ASSTPRGNNEQF
TRBJ2-1 TRBV7-9 TRBD2 ASSFETSAKGNEQF
TRBJ1-2 TRBV15 TRBD1 ATSRDQGAATYGYT